The entry below describes one TCR beta chain. Its target is not known. This entry is derived from a study of T cell responses to AZD1222 COVID-19 vaccine. Study findings and constraints: Donors skewed white British and female; clonal diversity was possibly underestimated.

TCRdb's table, derived via immunoSEQ multiplex PCR, lists solely in-frame clones and lacks some. The table shows more than 150,000 clones, with about 91% occurring only once. The germline V gene encodes CDR1 LGHDT and CDR2 YNNKEL (reference sequence). Trimming removed 2 bases from V and 0 bases from J; junction bases left unmatched: 11. The CDR3 sequence is 20 residues long. The material sequenced was peripheral blood, taken 28 days after the second AZD1222 dose. The chain employs TRBV3-1 (or the pseudogene TRBV3-2) and TRBJ2-4; 12 nucleotides line up with TRBD2. This clonotype originated in an adult who received the AZD1222 COVID-19 vaccine. The CDR3 coding sequence is TGTGCCAGCAGCCAATCGGGACTAGCGGGCGGGGGACTAGCCAAAAACATTCAGTACTTC. Encoded protein: CASSQSGLAGGGLAKNIQYF.